These 2 T cell receptor beta chains were sequenced from one sample in a study of blood T cells in healthy people across ages. Combining a sample-barcoded 5' primer with a J-beta primer mix, a second PCR ran for 7 to 11 cycles. MiXCR, run by TCRdb on the 5' RACE reads, gives a single entry per CDR3 protein. Here the sample spans hundreds of thousands of distinct CDR3 sequences, roughly 44% being singletons. The sequencing sample was made of blood. The origin of the receptors is a man in his sixties in good health.

This clonotype was counted between two and nine times. The V and J genes are TRBV6-2 or TRBV6-3 and TRBJ1-1, with D tentatively TRBD1 (6 bases). Germline values: CDR1 MNHEY, CDR2 SVGEGT. There are 15 residues in the CDR3. Between the trimmed V and J ends, which lost 0 bases and 4 bases, there was a span of 12 bases. The CDR3 coding sequence is TGTGCCAGCAGTTACTCCGGCAGGGGTGGCACTGAAGCTTTCTTT. Amino acids: CASSYSGRGGTEAFF.

This clonotype was observed a handful of times. The genes are TRBV20-1 and TRBJ2-7; D may be TRBD1 (7 bases). CDR1 is DFQATT, CDR2 SNEGSKA, per germline (reference sequence). The CDR3 extends over 13 amino acids. V was shortened by 3 bases and J by 3 bases, with 12 bases between the two germline ends. This chain's CDR3 is CSAREGANYEQYF. For the CDR3, the DNA is TGCAGTGCTAGGGAGGGGGCAAACTACGAGCAGTACTTC.